The 18 T cell receptor beta chains listed next were all sequenced from one sample in a study of HIV-infected patients and healthy controls. Alpha and beta constant-region primers primed reverse transcription of around 500 ng RNA. Alpha and beta chain libraries were made separately by chain-specific third strand synthesis with multiplexing indices. TCRdb itself ran the 5' RACE reads through MiXCR, one entry per CDR3 protein. The sample yields more than 8,000 distinct CDR3 sequences, 8% to 10% seen once. The repertoire came from unfractionated whole blood and reflected all unsorted peripheral T cells. Specimen: blood. Every receptor here comes from an adult in good health.

This clonotype was seen a few times. The V call is TRBV20-1, the J call TRBJ1-6; TRBD1 matches at 9 bases. The CDR3 has 15 residues. Trimming removed 5 bases from V and 6 bases from J; junction bases left unmatched: 8. Looked up from germline, CDR1 is DFQATT and CDR2 is SNEGSKA (reference sequence). The CDR3 is CSASQSGQGNSPLHF. CDR3 sequence (DNA): TGCAGTGCTTCTCAATCGGGACAGGGTAATTCACCCCTCCACTTT.

J is TRBJ2-3 and V is TRBV9; 7 positions match TRBD2. Germline V lookup: CDR1 SGDLS, CDR2 YYNGEE. J lost 0 bases, V lost 0 bases, and 4 bases had no gene match. The CDR3 totals 16 residues. The CDR3 loop reads CASSVVPAGSTDTQYF. The CDR3 nucleotides read TGTGCCAGCAGCGTAGTCCCAGCGGGGAGCACAGATACGCAGTATTTT.

This clonotype has a count of ten or more. This chain uses TRBV20-1 with TRBJ2-1; D is possibly TRBD2 (6 bases). Trimming left V 3 bases short and J 5 bases short, with 23 bases between. From germline, CDR1 is DFQATT and CDR2 SNEGSKA (reference sequence). CDR3 size: 17 residues. CDR3 in DNA: TGCAGTGCTAGTGACACATATGGGACTGTTAAGAACAATGAGCAGTTCTTC. Amino acid sequence: CSASDTYGTVKNNEQFF.

In its sample, this clonotype ranks as medium-sized. The gene calls are TRBV4-1 and TRBJ2-2; no clear D gene. CDR1 is MGHRA and CDR2 is YSYEKL in the germline V gene. Trimming removed 0 bases at V and 6 bases at J, with 5 bases between. This CDR3 is 13 amino acids long. The CDR3 nucleotides are TGCGCCAGCAGCCAAGATCTGGCCGGGGAGCTGTTTTTT. Translating gives CASSQDLAGELFF.

This clonotype is labeled as medium-sized. The chain joins TRBV20-1 to TRBJ2-5; D unclear. The length of the CDR3 is 14 residues. V gave up 4 bases and J gave up 2 bases, with 14 bases separating them. Looked up from germline, CDR1 is DFQATT and CDR2 is SNEGSKA (reference sequence). Here the CDR3 DNA reads TGCAGTGCTACAAGGACCTCCCCTCAAGAGACCCAGTACTTC. This gives the protein CSATRTSPQETQYF.

This clonotype turned up a few times. This chain links TRBV7-6 with TRBJ2-1; D remains ambiguous. Trimming shortened V by 5 bases and J by 5 bases, and 10 bases separated the two germline ends. From germline, CDR1 is SGHVS and CDR2 FNYEAQ. CDR3 length: 13 residues. The CDR3 here is CASSRGRDNEQFF. CDR3 nucleotides: TGTGCCAGCAGCCGCGGTCGGGACAATGAGCAGTTCTTC.

This clonotype was seen at least ten times. The chain recombines TRBV5-5 with TRBJ1-1; D is unresolved. CDR3 length: 12 residues. The germline V and J ends were trimmed by 1 base and 11 bases, with 12 bases remaining between them. Germline V gene lookup returns CDR1 SGHKS and CDR2 YYEKEE (reference sequence). This chain's CDR3 is CASSLRDREAFF. The CDR3 region has the DNA TGTGCCAGCAGCTTGAGGGATCGGGAGGCTTTCTTT.

By frequency in the sample, this clonotype is medium-sized. The chain combines TRBV2 with TRBJ2-7, with 9 positions matching TRBD1. The CDR3 sequence is 15 residues long. CDR1 SNHLY and CDR2 FYNNEI come from the germline V gene. V was pared by 8 bases and J by 6 bases, with 14 bases of the junction left unmatched. Here the CDR3 DNA reads TGTGCCAGCTCACATAAGACAGGGGGATCTAGCGAGCAGTACTTC. Translating it yields CASSHKTGGSSEQYF.

The V gene is TRBV12-3 or TRBV12-4, the J gene TRBJ2-7; the match to TRBD2 covers 7 bases. Losses at the gene ends were 8 bases for V and 2 bases for J; bases not matched to a gene: 3. The CDR3 sequence is 12 residues long. The DNA for the CDR3 is TGTGCCAGCTCGGGAGGACCCTACGAGCAGTACTTC. Translated, it gives CASSGGPYEQYF.

A remark on this clonotype: A much larger clone lies a single base off, so this may be a read error. The gene calls are TRBV29-1 and TRBJ2-7, with TRBD1 matching over 7 bases. The germline V gene has CDR1 SQVTM and CDR2 ANQGSEA. V lost 8 bases and J lost 7; bases outside the gene matches: 8. The CDR3 length is 11 residues. The CDR3 here is CSTVTGKEQYF. Written as DNA, the CDR3 is TGCAGCACTGTGACAGGGAAGGAGCAGTACTTC.

Judged by abundance, this clonotype is medium-sized. The gene calls are TRBV6-2 or TRBV6-3 and TRBJ2-7; D is unresolved. The CDR3 loop spans 13 amino acids. Per germline, CDR1 MNHEY and CDR2 SVGEGT. The V end lost 7 bases, the J end lost 2 bases, and 12 bases lay between the germline ends. CDR3 sequence (DNA): TGTGCCAGCATCACGGAGCACCCCTACGAGCAGTACTTC. It translates to CASITEHPYEQYF.

This clonotype was found many times. The gene calls are TRBV18 and TRBJ2-7, with D perhaps matching TRBD1 (6 bases). Between the trimmed V and J ends, which lost 4 bases and 1 base, there was a span of 11 bases. CDR3 size: 14 residues. The V gene's germline CDR1 is KGHSH and CDR2 LQKENI. CDR3 nucleotides: TGTGCCAGCTCACTAGGACAGTGGTCCTACGAGCAGTACTTC. This encodes CASSLGQWSYEQYF.

This clonotype ranks as medium-sized. The chain carries TRBV27 and TRBJ2-2; D may correspond to TRBD1 or TRBD2 (5 bases each). In germline, CDR1 is MNHEY, CDR2 SMNVEV (reference sequence). The CDR3 is made up of 14 amino acids. The V and J ends lost 5 bases and 4 bases respectively, with 11 bases between them. The CDR3 coding sequence is TGTGCCAGCAGTCCCTCGGGGCTCACCGGGGAGCTGTTTTTT. This gives the protein CASSPSGLTGELFF.

The chain joins TRBV5-1 to TRBJ2-3; TRBD1 aligns across 7 bases. This CDR3 has 14 residues. The germline V gene has CDR1 SGHRS and CDR2 YFSETQ. J lost 2 bases, V lost 4 bases, and 4 bases had no gene match. The CDR3 region is CASSGGQNTDTQYF. DNA of the CDR3: TGCGCCAGCAGCGGGGGACAGAACACAGATACGCAGTATTTT. The full variable domain, with the rest looked up from reference TRBV5-1 and TRBJ2-3, is KAGVTQTPRYLIKTRGQQVTLSCSPISGHRSVSWYQQTPGQGLQFLFEYFSETQRNKGNFPGRFSGRQFSNSRSEMNVSTLELGDSALYLCASSGGQNTDTQYFGPGTRLTVL.

This clonotype appeared many times. The chain links TRBV30 to TRBJ1-1, with D perhaps TRBD1 (5 bases). Germline V lookup: CDR1 GTSNPN, CDR2 SVGIG (reference sequence). Trimming took off 0 bases at V and 9 bases at J, with 14 bases between the two ends. The CDR3 runs 13 residues. CDR3 nucleotide sequence: TGTGCCTGGAGTGTAACGGGGACGGACAAAGCTTTCTTT. Protein: CAWSVTGTDKAFF.

By frequency in the sample, this clonotype is medium-sized. V is TRBV6-2 or TRBV6-3 and J is TRBJ2-2, with 7 bases matching TRBD2. This CDR3 comprises 15 residues. The V gene end was trimmed by 5 bases and the J gene end by 2 bases; junction bases not matched to a gene: 5. Germline V gives CDR1 MNHEY, CDR2 SVGEGT. CDR3 amino acids: CASSTGTTNTGELFF. CDR3 DNA sequence: TGTGCCAGCAGTACCGGGACTACCAACACCGGGGAGCTGTTTTTT.

This clonotype occurred a few times. The chain joins TRBV6-4 to TRBJ2-1; no firm D call. CDR1 and CDR2 from the germline V gene are MRHNA and SNTAGT. This CDR3 is 16 amino acids long. The ends were cut back, 2 bases at V and 4 bases at J, with 15 bases in the middle. CDR3 residues: CASSDTDQLSYNEQFF. The CDR3 DNA sequence: TGTGCCAGCAGTGACACCGATCAGTTATCTTACAATGAGCAGTTCTTC.

This clonotype showed up many times. The gene calls are TRBV5-1 and TRBJ2-1; a weak D match, TRBD2 (7 bases). Per the germline V gene, CDR1 is SGHRS and CDR2 is YFSETQ. The CDR3 spans 16 residues. V dropped 2 bases and J dropped 1 base, with 13 bases sitting between them. The DNA of the CDR3 is TGCGCCAGCAGCTTAGGGGGGGCATCTTCCTACAATGAGCAGTTCTTC. This sequence encodes CASSLGGASSYNEQFF.